This passage covers 32 T cell receptor beta chains from one sample sequenced in a study of shared clonotypes between healthy human individuals. Data came from immunoSEQ multiplex PCR; TCRdb stores just in-frame clones and leaves some out. Of fewer than 550,000 clones in the sample, almost 80% were seen once. Sequenced: PBMCs. The receptors originated from a woman between 40 and 55 years old in good health. Some clones in this sample may be carry-over from other donors' samples.

This chain connects TRBV6-6 to TRBJ2-7; D ambiguous. The CDR3 runs to 12 residues. V was clipped by 2 bases and J by 3 bases, with 5 bases between them. Germline V gene lookup returns CDR1 MNHNY and CDR2 SVGAGI (reference sequence). The DNA for the CDR3 is TGTGCCAGCAGTTACGAAGTCTACGAGCAGTACTTC. As protein: CASSYEVYEQYF.

The table lists this clone with a few counts. The J gene is TRBJ1-1, the V gene TRBV10-2; D not certain. The V end was cut by 7 bases, the J end by 1 base, with 10 bases between. This CDR3 is built from 13 residues. Germline V gives CDR1 WSHSY, CDR2 SAAADI. DNA for the CDR3: TGCGCCAGCAAATTGGGCAGGAACACTGAAGCTTTCTTT. As protein: CASKLGRNTEAFF.

The chain carries TRBV27 and TRBJ2-7; the D gene is possibly TRBD1 (6 bases). The CDR3 spans 14 residues. V lost 3 bases to trimming and J lost 3 bases, with 12 bases between them. CDR1 is MNHEY, CDR2 SMNVEV, per germline (reference sequence). The DNA of the CDR3 is TGTGCCAGCAGTTTTGGGGCCAGGGGCTACGAGCAGTACTTC. It encodes CASSFGARGYEQYF.

This clone was recorded once. J is TRBJ1-2 and V is TRBV10-1; D is uncertain. Trimming took 2 bases from V and 8 from J, leaving 12 bases between them. There are 13 residues in the CDR3. Looked up from germline, CDR1 is WNHNN and CDR2 is SYGVQD (reference sequence). CDR3 sequence (DNA): TGCGCCAGCAGTGAGCTAATTAACCGCGGCTACACCTTC. The encoded protein is CASSELINRGYTF.

In regard to this clone: The sample has other DNA sequences that encode this CDR3 too. The chain carries TRBV7-9 and TRBJ2-1; D perhaps matches TRBD2 (6 bases). The germline V and J ends were trimmed by 0 bases and 4 bases, with 13 bases remaining between them. This CDR3 region has 16 residues. From germline, CDR1 is SEHNR and CDR2 FQNEAQ (reference sequence). DNA for the CDR3: TGTGCCAGCAGCTTAGCGCTCGCGGGGTCTTACAATGAGCAGTTCTTC. It encodes CASSLALAGSYNEQFF.

V and J are TRBV9 and TRBJ2-1, with D hard to call. V was cut by 0 bases and J by 10 bases, with 11 bases left in between. The CDR3 runs to 13 residues. The germline CDR1 and CDR2 sequences are SGDLS and YYNGEE. This chain's CDR3 is CASSVVLGGEQFF. In nucleotides, the CDR3 is TGTGCCAGCAGCGTAGTCTTGGGTGGAGAGCAGTTCTTC.

The chain carries TRBV28 and TRBJ1-4; tentative D call: TRBD1 (6 bases). Germline V gene sequence: CDR1 MDHEN, CDR2 SYDVKM. Trimming shortened V by 4 bases and J by 0 bases, and 15 bases separated the two germline ends. The CDR3 totals 17 residues. The CDR3 loop is CASSSLGGAATNEKLFF. Written as DNA, the CDR3 is TGTGCCAGCAGTTCCCTTGGGGGCGCAGCAACTAATGAAAAACTGTTTTTT.

This clone came up once. The V gene is TRBV7-2, the J gene TRBJ1-1, with 8 positions matching TRBD1. Germline values: CDR1 SGHTA, CDR2 FQGNSA. V gave up 5 bases and J gave up 5 bases; unmatched junction bases: 7. The CDR3 runs to 14 residues. DNA for the CDR3: TGTGCCAGCAGCGTACAGGGGGAGGGGACTGAAGCTTTCTTT. It specifies CASSVQGEGTEAFF.

The CDR3 nucleotides read TGTGCCACGAACATCGGGGGGAACACCGGGGAGCTGTTTTTT. Translating gives CATNIGGNTGELFF. V and J are TRBV10-3 and TRBJ2-2, with D possibly being TRBD2 (6 bases). The germline CDR1 and CDR2 sequences are ENHRY and SYGVKD. V shed 10 bases and J shed 1 base, with 13 bases lying between them. The CDR3 runs to 14 residues.

The chain combines TRBV19 with TRBJ2-5, with 16 bases aligning to TRBD2. CDR3 length: 18 amino acids. Germline V gene lookup returns CDR1 LNHDA and CDR2 SQIVND (reference sequence). The ends lost 1 base at V and 5 bases at J; junction bases unmatched: 7. The CDR3, as DNA: TGTGCCAGTAGTATAGGCGGGACTAGCGGGAGGGCCCGGGAGACCCAGTACTTC. Translating it yields CASSIGGTSGRARETQYF.

V gene TRBV7-9 combines with J gene TRBJ2-7; 8 bases match TRBD1. CDR3 size: 11 residues. The germline CDR1 and CDR2 sequences are SEHNR and FQNEAQ (reference sequence). V lost 8 bases to trimming and J lost 11 bases; unmatched junction nucleotides: 8. The CDR3 loop is CASVSGGAEYF. The CDR3 DNA reads as TGTGCCAGCGTCTCAGGGGGCGCGGAGTACTTC.

The chain is built from TRBV18 and TRBJ1-3, with D possibly being TRBD1 (5 bases). The CDR3 is 15 amino acids. CDR1 and CDR2 (germline): KGHSH, LQKENI. V shed 2 bases and J shed 4 bases, with 12 bases lying between them. In DNA form, the CDR3 reads TGTGCCAGCTCACCAGTTCCGGGGGGAGGAAACACCATATATTTT. Translated, it gives CASSPVPGGGNTIYF.

The chain carries TRBV5-6 and TRBJ2-7, with 9 nucleotides matching TRBD1. Germline CDR1 and CDR2: SGHDT and YYEEEE. V gave up 2 bases and J gave up 1 base; unmatched junction bases: 7. The CDR3 loop spans 16 amino acids. CDR3 region: CASSLGRDRASYEQYF. The CDR3 DNA follows: TGTGCCAGCAGCTTAGGACGGGACAGGGCGTCCTACGAGCAGTACTTC.

To note about this clone: With only one base between it and a far larger clone, this is likely a read error. The chain couples TRBV28 to TRBJ1-1, with TRBD1 matching 7 bases. Germline assignment: CDR1 MDHEN and CDR2 SYDVKM. CDR3 length: 15 residues. V lost 3 bases, J lost 0 bases, and 4 bases stayed unmatched. This chain's CDR3 is CASSFMTGLNTEAFF. CDR3 DNA sequence: TGTGCCAGCAGTTTCATGACAGGGTTGAACACTGAAGCTTTCTTT.

This clone appeared a few times. The chain carries TRBV10-1 and TRBJ1-5; tentatively, D is TRBD1 (6 bases). Germline CDR1 is WNHNN and CDR2 is SYGVQD (reference sequence). V was clipped by 6 bases and J by 5 bases, with 11 bases between them. The CDR3 covers 13 residues. The CDR3 here is CASSRGHDQPQHF. CDR3 coding DNA: TGCGCCAGCAGCAGGGGCCACGATCAGCCCCAGCATTTT.

V gene TRBV6-1 combines with J gene TRBJ1-1; D is undetermined. V gave up 1 base and J gave up 6 bases, with 12 bases separating them. Germline CDR1 and CDR2: MNHNS and SASEGT. This CDR3 region has 14 residues. CDR3 sequence (DNA): TGTGCCAGCAGTGAAGTGGAAGGTTTCCCTGAAGCTTTCTTT. It specifies CASSEVEGFPEAFF.

The CDR3 sequence is CASSLNPAIGELFF. The CDR3 nucleotides are TGTGCCAGCAGCTTGAACCCGGCCATCGGGGAGCTGTTTTTT. The rearrangement joins TRBV5-8 to TRBJ2-2; D gene unclear. CDR3 length: 14 amino acids. V lost 1 base and J lost 7, with 11 bases in between. Germline V gene data show CDR1 as SGHTS and CDR2 as YDEGEE.

In its sample, this clone was seen once. The chain carries TRBV6-1 and TRBJ2-7, with TRBD1 identical over 9 bases. J gave up 3 bases and V 8 bases, and 2 bases lay outside the gene matches. The CDR3 extends over 12 amino acids. CDR1 is MNHNS, CDR2 SASEGT, per germline. CDR3 amino acids: CASWDRDYEQYF. The CDR3 DNA reads as TGTGCCAGCTGGGACAGGGACTACGAGCAGTACTTC.

The chain carries TRBV7-2 and TRBJ2-5, with 8 nucleotides matching TRBD2. V trimming: 3 bases; J trimming: 5 bases; junction bases outside the gene matches: 8. The CDR3 is 15 residues long. Germline-derived CDR1 and CDR2 are SGHTA and FQGNSA. The CDR3 reads CASSFPVGGRETQYF. The CDR3 DNA is TGTGCCAGCAGCTTCCCGGTGGGCGGGAGGGAGACCCAGTACTTC.

The chain joins TRBV28 to TRBJ2-7; 11 bases are shared with TRBD2. The CDR3 totals 15 residues. The ends lost 2 bases at V and 4 bases at J; junction bases unmatched: 4. Germline CDR1 is MDHEN and CDR2 is SYDVKM. The CDR3 loop is CASSLVTSGRYEQYF. CDR3 nucleotides: TGTGCCAGCAGTTTAGTTACTAGCGGGAGATACGAGCAGTACTTC.

This clone has just a few counts. The V and J genes are TRBV5-4 and TRBJ2-7; 9 bases fit TRBD2. The trim removed 4 bases at V and 5 bases at J, leaving 10 bases unmatched. The CDR3 sequence is 15 residues long. Germline V gene data show CDR1 as SGHNT and CDR2 as YYREEE (reference sequence). In DNA, the CDR3 is TGTGCCAGCAGCCATACCGTAGCGGGAGACGACGAGCAGTACTTC. Its protein is CASSHTVAGDDEQYF.

This rearrangement joins TRBV7-9 to TRBJ1-1, with 7 bases that match TRBD1. The CDR3 length is 14 residues. With 4 bases clipped from V and 5 bases from J, the junction kept 7 bases outside the gene matches. Germline-derived CDR1 and CDR2 are SEHNR and FQNEAQ (reference sequence). CDR3 protein: CASSSDRVGTEAFF. CDR3 in DNA: TGTGCCAGCAGCTCCGACAGGGTAGGGACTGAAGCTTTCTTT. Variable domain in full (rest from reference TRBV7-9 and TRBJ1-1): DTGVSQNPRHKITKRGQNVTFRCDPISEHNRLYWYRQTLGQGPEFLTYFQNEAQLEKSRLLSDRFSAERPKGSFSTLEIQRTEQGDSAMYLCASSSDRVGTEAFFGQGTRLTVV.

The chain employs TRBV6-9 and TRBJ2-1; D is ambiguous. Germline CDR1 is MNHGY and CDR2 is SVAAGI. This CDR3 has 13 residues. The V and J ends lost 2 bases and 5 bases respectively, with 7 bases between them. CDR3 coding DNA: TGTGCCAGCAGTTATAAGGGCAACAATGAGCAGTTCTTC. The encoded protein is CASSYKGNNEQFF.

This clone was seen only a few times. V is TRBV14 and J is TRBJ1-1; 8 nucleotides line up with TRBD1. Trimming took 5 bases from V and 5 from J; bases not matched to a gene: 10. The CDR3 has 15 amino acids. The V gene's germline CDR1 is SGHDN and CDR2 FVKESK. Written as DNA, the CDR3 is TGTGCCAGCAGCAGGAGAGGCAGGGGGCCGACTGAAGCTTTCTTT. It translates to CASSRRGRGPTEAFF.

This clone was seen only a few times. Written as DNA, the CDR3 is TGTGCCAGCAGCAACCGACAGAGTGGGGCTTCTAACTATGGCTACACCTTC. It translates to CASSNRQSGASNYGYTF. The V and J genes are TRBV27 and TRBJ1-2; TRBD1 might be the D (5 bases). Germline V gene sequence: CDR1 MNHEY, CDR2 SMNVEV (reference sequence). The length of the CDR3 is 17 residues. Trimming removed 6 bases at V and 0 bases at J, with 20 bases between.

The DNA for the CDR3 is TGTGCCAGTAGTATAGATGCACAGGGAGTTCAGCCCCAGCATTTT. Its protein product is CASSIDAQGVQPQHF. The chain combines TRBV19 with TRBJ1-5; tentatively, D is TRBD1 (6 bases). V lost 0 bases to trimming and J lost 6 bases, with 12 bases between them. The germline gives CDR1 LNHDA, CDR2 SQIVND (reference sequence). The length of the CDR3 is 15 residues.

The DNA of the CDR3 is TGTGCCAGCAGCCACGACAAGAACACCGGGGAGCTGTTTTTT. Residues: CASSHDKNTGELFF. The rearrangement uses TRBV28 and TRBJ2-2; D ambiguous. The V gene lost 6 bases and the J gene lost 1 base, with 9 bases spanning the gap. The CDR3 loop spans 14 amino acids. CDR1 is MDHEN and CDR2 is SYDVKM in the germline V gene.

On this clone itself: Other DNA sequences from this sample encode an identical CDR3 as well. The chain couples TRBV7-9 to TRBJ1-1; D is ambiguous. The germline V gene encodes CDR1 SEHNR and CDR2 FQNEAQ (reference sequence). V shed 3 bases and J shed 4 bases, with 9 bases lying between them. The CDR3 is made up of 13 amino acids. Written as DNA, the CDR3 is TGTGCCAGCAGCTTGTCCCCGGGCACTGAAGCTTTCTTT. It is translated as CASSLSPGTEAFF.

The chain carries TRBV28 and TRBJ2-1; tentatively, D is TRBD2 (5 bases). The CDR3 runs 16 residues. CDR1 and CDR2 from the germline V gene are MDHEN and SYDVKM. The V end lost 7 bases, the J end lost 0 bases, and 16 bases lay between the germline ends. This chain's CDR3 is CASNFGFGDSYNEQFF. CDR3 coding DNA: TGTGCCAGCAACTTCGGGTTCGGGGACTCCTACAATGAGCAGTTCTTC. Full variable domain (rest looked up from reference TRBV28 and TRBJ2-1): DVKVTQSSRYLVKRTGEKVFLECVQDMDHENMFWYRQDPGLGLRLIYFSYDVKMKEKGDIPEGYSVSREKKERFSLILESASTNQTSMYLCASNFGFGDSYNEQFFGPGTRLTVL.

The count of this clone is one. The chain joins TRBV2 to TRBJ2-5; 9 bases fit TRBD1. V shed 5 bases and J 2 bases; nucleotides not matched to a gene: 6. The CDR3 extends over 15 amino acids. Germline values: CDR1 SNHLY, CDR2 FYNNEI. CDR3 coding DNA: TGTGCCAGCAGTCGAGACAGGGGGGAACAAGAGACCCAGTACTTC. Translation gives CASSRDRGEQETQYF. The variable domain in full, completed from reference TRBV2 and TRBJ2-5, reads EPEVTQTPSHQVTQMGQEVILRCVPISNHLYFYWYRQILGQKVEFLVSFYNNEISEKSEIFDDQFSVERPDGSNFTLKIRSTKLEDSAMYFCASSRDRGEQETQYFGPGTRLLVL.

This clone was recorded once. CDR3 nucleotide sequence: TGTGCCAGCAGCCCGACAGGGGGCGAGGAAAAACTGTTTTTT. Protein product: CASSPTGGEEKLFF. The chain links TRBV5-5 to TRBJ1-4, with 10 bases lining up with TRBD1. Germline CDR1 reads SGHKS; CDR2 reads YYEKEE (reference sequence). This CDR3 spans 14 amino acids. V lost 4 bases, J lost 8 bases, and 5 bases stayed unmatched.

The V gene is TRBV28, the J gene TRBJ2-1; D gene uncertain. Germline lookup yields CDR1 MDHEN and CDR2 SYDVKM. Trimming stripped 6 bases from V and 11 bases from J, with 14 bases between. The CDR3 spans 12 residues. CDR3 residues: CASRSDKGKQFF. DNA of the CDR3: TGTGCCAGCAGGTCTGACAAGGGAAAGCAGTTCTTC.